Listed here is a single TCR beta chain. The data are from a study of CD8 T cells in Susac syndrome. Reverse transcription of roughly 0.45 to 1 ug RNA used random hexamers. Amplification of TCR beta CDR3 across 54 Vbeta and 13 Jbeta was performed with immunoSEQ multiplex PCR. Each CDR3 protein gets one entry after TCRdb re-called the immunoSEQ multiplex PCR reads with MiXCR. The table shows over 100,000 distinct CDR3 sequences, with approximately 96% occurring only once. Sequencing of TCR beta covered CD8+ and CD4+ T cells obtained from blood. It was healthy donors who served as the controls, matched for age and sex. In contrast to the negatively isolated CD8+ and CD4+ T cells, TEMRA cells were FACS-enriched. The V and J ends lost 8 bases and 0 bases respectively, with 8 bases between them. CDR3 length: 13 residues. Germline V gene data show CDR1 as SEHNR and CDR2 as FQNEAQ (reference sequence).

The clonotype originates from a human donor in good health. The sequenced material came from CD4+ T cells from PBMCs. V is TRBV7-9 and J is TRBJ1-5, with unresolved D. CDR3 loop: CASQAYSNQPQHF. CDR3 in DNA: TGTGCCAGCCAGGCATATAGCAATCAGCCCCAGCATTTT.